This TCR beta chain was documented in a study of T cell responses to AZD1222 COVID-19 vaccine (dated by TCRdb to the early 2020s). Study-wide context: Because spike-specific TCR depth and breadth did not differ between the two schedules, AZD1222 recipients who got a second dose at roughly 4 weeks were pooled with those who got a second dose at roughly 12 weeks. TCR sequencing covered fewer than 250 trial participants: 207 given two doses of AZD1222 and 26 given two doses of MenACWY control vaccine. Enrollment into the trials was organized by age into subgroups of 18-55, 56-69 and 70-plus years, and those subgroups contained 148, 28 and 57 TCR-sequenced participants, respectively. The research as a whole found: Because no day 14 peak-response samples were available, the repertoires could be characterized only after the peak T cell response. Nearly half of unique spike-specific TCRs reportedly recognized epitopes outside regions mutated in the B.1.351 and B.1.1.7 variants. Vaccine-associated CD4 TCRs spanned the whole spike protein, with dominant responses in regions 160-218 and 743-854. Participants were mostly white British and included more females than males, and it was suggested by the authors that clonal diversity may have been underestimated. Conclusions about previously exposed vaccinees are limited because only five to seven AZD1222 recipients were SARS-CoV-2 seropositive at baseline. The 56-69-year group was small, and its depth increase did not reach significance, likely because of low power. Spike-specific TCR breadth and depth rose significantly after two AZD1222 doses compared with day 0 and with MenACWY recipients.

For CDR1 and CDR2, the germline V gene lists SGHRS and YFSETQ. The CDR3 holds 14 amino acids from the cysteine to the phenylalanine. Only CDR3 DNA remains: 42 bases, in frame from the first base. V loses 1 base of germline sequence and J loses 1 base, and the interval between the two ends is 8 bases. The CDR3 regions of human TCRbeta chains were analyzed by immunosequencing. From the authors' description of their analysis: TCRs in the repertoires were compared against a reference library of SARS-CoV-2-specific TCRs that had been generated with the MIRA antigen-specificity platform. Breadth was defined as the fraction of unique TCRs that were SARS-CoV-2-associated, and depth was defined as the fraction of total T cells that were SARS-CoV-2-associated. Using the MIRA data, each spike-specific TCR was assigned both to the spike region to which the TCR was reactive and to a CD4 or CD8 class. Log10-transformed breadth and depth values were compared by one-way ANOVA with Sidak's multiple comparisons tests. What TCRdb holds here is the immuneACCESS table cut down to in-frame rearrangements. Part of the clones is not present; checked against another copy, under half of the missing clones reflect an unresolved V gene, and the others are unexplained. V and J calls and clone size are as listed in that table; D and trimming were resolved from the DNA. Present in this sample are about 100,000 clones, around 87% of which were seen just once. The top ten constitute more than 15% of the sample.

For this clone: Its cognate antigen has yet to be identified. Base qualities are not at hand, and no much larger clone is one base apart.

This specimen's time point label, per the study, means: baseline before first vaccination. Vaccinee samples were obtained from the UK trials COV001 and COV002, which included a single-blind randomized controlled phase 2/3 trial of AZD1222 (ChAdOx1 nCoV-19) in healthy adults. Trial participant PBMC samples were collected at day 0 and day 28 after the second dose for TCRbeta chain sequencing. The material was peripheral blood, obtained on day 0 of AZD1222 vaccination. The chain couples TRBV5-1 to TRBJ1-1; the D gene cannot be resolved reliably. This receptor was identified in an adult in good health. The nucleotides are TGCGCCAGCAGCTTGTTTCAGGAGAACACTGAAGCTTTCTTT. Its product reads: CASSLFQENTEAFF. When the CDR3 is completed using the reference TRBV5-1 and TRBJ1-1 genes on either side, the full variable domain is KAGVTQTPRYLIKTRGQQVTLSCSPISGHRSVSWYQQTPGQGLQFLFEYFSETQRNKGNFPGRFSGRQFSNSRSEMNVSTLELGDSALYLCASSLFQENTEAFFGQGTRLTVV.